This record looks at one T cell receptor beta chain sequence and its context. This clonotype occurred many times. Its cognate antigen has yet to be identified. Within one base of it there is no much larger clone, and no base qualities were kept. Healthy controls were blood bank volunteers in Maryland, USA. For unsorted PBMC libraries, 2 million PBMCs were used after storage in RNAlater at -80 degrees C until RNA extraction. PBMCs were separated from peripheral blood using Ficoll-Hypaque density gradient centrifugation and then cryopreserved in liquid nitrogen. The data were taken from a study of neurological immune-mediated disorders (dated by TCRdb to about 2019). For the study in its entirety: The study compared peripheral blood TCR-beta repertoires of HTLV-I-associated myelopathy (HAM/TSP) patients, multiple sclerosis patients and healthy controls using UMI-based sequencing. Longitudinal samples, technical triplicates and paired sorted CD4+ and CD8+ T-cell subsets, alongside PBMC samples, were included among the approximately 98 TCR-beta libraries. Of the approximately 68 subjects in the cohort, about 14 were HAM/TSP patients, about 34 were multiple sclerosis patients, and around 20 were healthy controls.

cDNA was synthesized by template-switch 5'RACE using a primer with a 10-nucleotide random unique molecular identifier that tagged each TCR transcript. Each sequencing run produced over 180 million TCR-beta sequences covering 15-18 subjects. The RNeasy kit was used for extraction of total RNA. The KAPA Real-time Library Amplification kit was used to amplify TCR-beta VDJ regions with primers targeting the TCR constant region and the 5'RACE anchor. A first PCR added sample indexes and Illumina adaptors, after which a second PCR increased the library yield. After Ampure bead purification, the TCR product of roughly 650 bp was size-selected on a 2% E-gel SizeSelection system. Before pooling, library quality was assessed on a Bioanalyzer, concentration was determined with Qubit, and library quantification was performed with the Kapa Library Quantification kit. Libraries were sequenced paired-end 2 x 150 bp on an Illumina HiSeq 2500. To increase sequence diversity, roughly 23-30% phiX was spiked into each library pool. The original pipeline was this. The quality-filtered reads were processed with the UMI-based MiGEC pipeline, whose error correction step removed more than 80% of the raw TCR sequences. VDJ genes were aligned to IMGT germline references, and clonotypes were defined by unique CDR3 amino acid sequence plus V-J genes. VDJtools evaluated clonal expansion, Shannon diversity and CDR3 relatedness (CalcPairwiseDistances, ClusterSamples); CLCbio workbench built phylogenetic trees. Using coefficient-of-variation modelling across technical triplicates, the study counted a clone as expanded if it had at least 8 unique UMIs. TCRdb reworked the public reads: Q25 trimming with fastp, MiXCR clone assembly, productive beta chains retained. Each record represents a unique CDR3 protein, reported with the most common genes and DNA among its rows. TCRdb's processing, not the authors' own work, is the source of the V and J calls. The sample table shows tens of thousands of distinct CDR3 sequences, and almost 7.5% are seen once. 4.4% of the sample goes to the ten largest clones.

The research as a whole found: TCR clonal expansion was highest in HAM/TSP patients and lowest in MS patients, with MS patients falling below even healthy controls. Across subjects, expanded clones never shared an identical CDR3 amino acid sequence, which suggests that the TCR-beta repertoires in every group were private.

The CDR3, cysteine through phenylalanine, is 16 amino acids long. The retained sequence is limited to the CDR3, 48 bases, with the frame set at the first base. For this chain, trimming is 3 bases at the V end and 4 bases at the J end, and the number of junction bases without a gene match is 8. The V and J segments used are TRBV12-3 or TRBV12-4 and TRBJ1-4; 7 of the junction bases match TRBD1. The sequencing sample was made of PBMCs. The TCR comes from a woman between 40 and 55 years old in good health. The bases read TGTGCCAGCAGTTTCAAGCCGACAGGGCGTAATGAAAAACTGTTTTTT. Its product reads: CASSFKPTGRNEKLFF.